A selection of T cell receptor beta chains follows, all from one sample in a study of blood T cell repertoires in COVID-19. The assay was immunoSEQ multiplex PCR, and TCRdb's table has in-frame clones only and misses some. The data hold 300,000 to 450,000 clones, with roughly 90% observed a single time. Sequencing was carried out using PBMCs or T cells enriched from blood (not recorded which). The receptors were gathered from a woman in her twenties or thirties who had been exposed to COVID-19. CDR3s include the opening cysteine and the closing phenylalanine or tryptophan. The order of the fields is D gene, J gene, clone size, V gene, CDR3 length, CDR3 DNA, CDR3 protein. D genes are given only for firm matches. Only some rows state a clone size, as once, few, many or a class for expanded clones.

.	TRBJ2-7	.	TRBV21-1	17	TGTGCCAGCATAGGGACAGGGAGGACTAGCGGGACCTACGAGCAGTACTTC	CASIGTGRTSGTYEQYF
.	TRBJ2-5	.	TRBV27	14	TGTGCCAGCAGCCCCCCCGGTCGAGGTGCGACCCAGTACTTC	CASSPPGRGATQYF
.	TRBJ2-4	.	TRBV5-5	15	TGTGCCAGCAGCGAACAGTCTCTAGCCAAAAACATTCAGTACTTC	CASSEQSLAKNIQYF
TRBD1	TRBJ2-7	few	TRBV2	16	TGTGCCAGCAAACGAAGCCCGGGACAGGGGGTCTACGAGCAGTACTTC	CASKRSPGQGVYEQYF
.	TRBJ2-3	.	TRBV19	12	TGTGCTTCCTCCGTAAGCACAGATACGCAGTATTTT	CASSVSTDTQYF
.	TRBJ2-5	.	TRBV19	12	TGTGCCAGTAGTACGAACGGGGAGACCCAGTACTTC	CASSTNGETQYF
.	TRBJ2-7	.	TRBV2	12	TGTGCCAGTTCTAGCGAGATCTACGAGCAGTACTTC	CASSSEIYEQYF
.	TRBJ1-2	.	TRBV5-1	13	TGCGCCAGCAGCTCATCGGGAGGGCATGGCTACACCTTC	CASSSSGGHGYTF
.	TRBJ2-7	once	TRBV27	13	TGTGCCAGCAGTTTAGGCTCGCACTACGAGCAGTACTTC	CASSLGSHYEQYF
.	TRBJ1-1	.	TRBV5-1	14	TGCGCCAGCACCCTGACAGGACCGAACACTGAAGCTTTCTTT	CASTLTGPNTEAFF
.	TRBJ2-4	.	TRBV5-1	14	TGCGCCAGCAGCTTGGCCACAGGGACGGACATTCAGTACTTC	CASSLATGTDIQYF
.	TRBJ2-3	once	TRBV28	13	TGTGCCAGCAGTTTGAACCCGGGAACTACGCAGTATTTT	CASSLNPGTTQYF
TRBD1	TRBJ2-2	few	TRBV7-9	16	TGTGCCAGCAGCTTAGTGGGACAGGGGAAAACCGGGGAGCTGTTTTTT	CASSLVGQGKTGELFF
.	TRBJ1-2	.	TRBV9	11	TGTGCCAGCAGCGTAGCAGGGGGCTACACCTTC	CASSVAGGYTF
.	TRBJ2-7	.	TRBV20-1	11	TGCAGTGCTAATGCCCTGGACTCGCGGTACTTC	CSANALDSRYF
TRBD1	TRBJ1-3	.	TRBV7-3	14	TGTGCCAGCAGCTTCCGGGACAGTGGAAACACCATATATTTT	CASSFRDSGNTIYF
.	TRBJ1-1	.	TRBV7-8	14	TGTGCCAGCAGCGTCCGGGACTGGGGCACTGAAGCTTTCTTT	CASSVRDWGTEAFF
TRBD2	TRBJ2-1	.	TRBV28	14	TGTGCCAGCAGACGAACTAGCGGGAGTTATGAGCAGTTCTTC	CASRRTSGSYEQFF